A single sample gave rise to the 14 T cell receptor beta chains below, sequenced in a study of T cell repertoires in cytomegalovirus infection (dated by TCRdb to 2018 to 2020). Sequencing used an Illumina HiSeq 1500. The public reads were reanalyzed by TCRdb: fastp trimming at Q25, MiXCR alignment, in-frame beta chains only. Identical CDR3 proteins give one entry, which carries the most common genes and DNA. The sample profile shows more than 500,000 distinct CDR3 sequences; approximately 15% of them were found once. The ten largest clones take up 20% to 30% of the sample. Sequencing used CD8+ T cells from PBMCs. The receptors originated from a human donor in good health (CMV status not recorded). Some clones in this sample may be carry-over from other donors' samples.

This chain connects TRBV10-2 to TRBJ2-7, with TRBD2 matching 10 bases. CDR1 is WSHSY and CDR2 is SAAADI in the germline V gene. This CDR3 is built from 16 residues. Trimming at V came to 1 base and at J to 2 bases, leaving 5 bases not matched to a gene. The CDR3 nucleotides are TGCGCCAGCAGTGAGTTTAGCGGGGGGCTTCCCTACGAGCAGTACTTC. Translation gives CASSEFSGGLPYEQYF.

This clonotype was recorded at least ten times. The V and J genes are TRBV4-1 and TRBJ2-3, with D possibly matching TRBD2 (5 bases). V dropped 3 bases and J dropped 2 bases, with 15 bases sitting between them. CDR1 is MGHRA, CDR2 YSYEKL, per germline. The CDR3 length is 16 residues. Here the CDR3 DNA reads TGCGCCAGCAGCCACATAAGGACTGCTATCACAGATACGCAGTATTTT. Its protein product is CASSHIRTAITDTQYF.

This clonotype occurred many times. This chain connects TRBV11-1 to TRBJ1-1; tentative D call: TRBD1 (6 bases). Between the trimmed V and J ends, which lost 5 bases and 4 bases, there was a span of 20 bases. The CDR3 contains 16 residues. The germline V gene has CDR1 SGHAT and CDR2 FQDESV (reference sequence). The CDR3 reads CASSPSVQGFGTEAFF. In nucleotides, the CDR3 is TGTGCCAGCAGCCCGAGTGTGCAGGGGTTTGGCACTGAAGCTTTCTTT.

This clonotype was seen many times. The chain combines TRBV28 with TRBJ2-1, with TRBD1 matching over 10 bases. V was clipped by 3 bases and J by 7 bases; unmatched bases: 3. Germline values: CDR1 MDHEN, CDR2 SYDVKM. The CDR3 contains 14 residues. DNA for the CDR3: TGTGCCAGCAGTTTCGGGACAGGGGTAAATGAGCAGTTCTTC. It encodes CASSFGTGVNEQFF. Variable domain in full (rest from reference TRBV28 and TRBJ2-1): DVKVTQSSRYLVKRTGEKVFLECVQDMDHENMFWYRQDPGLGLRLIYFSYDVKMKEKGDIPEGYSVSREKKERFSLILESASTNQTSMYLCASSFGTGVNEQFFGPGTRLTVL.

This clonotype was found many times. Written as DNA, the CDR3 is TGTGCCAGCACCTTCCAAAATGGGCCCCTCTACGAGCAGTACTTC. It is translated as CASTFQNGPLYEQYF. J is TRBJ2-7 and V is TRBV7-9; D uncertain. V lost 7 bases to trimming and J lost 3 bases, with 19 bases between them. Germline values: CDR1 SEHNR, CDR2 FQNEAQ (reference sequence). CDR3 length equals 15 residues.

This clonotype came up many times. V gene TRBV10-3 combines with J gene TRBJ1-5; no clear D. The germline V gene has CDR1 ENHRY and CDR2 SYGVKD. This CDR3 has 12 residues. Trimming pared 6 bases from V and 2 bases from J, leaving 5 bases between. Here the CDR3 DNA reads TGTGCCATCAGAGAGGGCAATCAGCCCCAGCATTTT. It translates to CAIREGNQPQHF.

Concerning this clonotype itself: A much larger clone differs by one base, so this may be a read error. This chain links TRBV4-1 with TRBJ1-1; D is perhaps TRBD1 (5 bases). Germline CDR1 and CDR2: MGHRA and YSYEKL. This CDR3 has 16 residues. Trimming left V 0 bases short and J 5 bases short, with 16 bases between. In nucleotides, the CDR3 is TGCGCCAGCAGCCAAGAAGCGGGAAGCGAGGGGACTGAAGCTTTCTTT. Its translation: CASSQEAGSEGTEAFF.

This clonotype has a handful of counts. V usage is TRBV12-3 or TRBV12-4 and J usage is TRBJ1-1; 9 positions agree with TRBD1. The V and J ends lost 7 bases and 3 bases, in that order; junction bases with no gene match: 6. The CDR3 is 14 amino acids. CDR3: CASTHRGRDTEAFF. CDR3 coding DNA: TGTGCCAGCACTCACAGGGGGCGGGACACTGAAGCTTTCTTT.

Ten or more counts support this clonotype. The chain uses TRBV11-2 and TRBJ2-3; D unresolved. The CDR3 runs 13 residues. V was trimmed by 3 bases and J by 2 bases, leaving 6 bases between them. Germline V gene sequence: CDR1 SGHAT, CDR2 FQNNGV. CDR3 in amino acids: CASSFDTTDTQYF. The CDR3 DNA is TGTGCCAGCAGCTTCGATACCACAGATACGCAGTATTTT. Combining the CDR3 with reference TRBV11-2 and TRBJ2-3 gives the whole variable domain EAGVAQSPRYKIIEKRQSVAFWCNPISGHATLYWYQQILGQGPKLLIQFQNNGVVDDSQLPKDRFSAERLKGVDSTLKIQPAKLEDSAVYLCASSFDTTDTQYFGPGTRLTVL.

This clonotype was counted many times. This chain links TRBV7-9 with TRBJ2-1; D perhaps matches TRBD2 (5 bases). The CDR3 totals 15 residues. CDR1 is SEHNR and CDR2 is FQNEAQ in the germline V gene (reference sequence). Trimming shortened V by 5 bases and J by 3 bases, and 14 bases separated the two germline ends. The CDR3 spells CASSPILASYNEQFF. The CDR3 DNA reads TGTGCCAGCAGCCCTATCCTAGCCAGCTACAATGAGCAGTTCTTC.

Concerning this clonotype: It may be a read error: a sequence one base away is much more abundant. V usage is TRBV27 and J usage is TRBJ1-1; 12 nucleotides agree with TRBD1. J was trimmed by 5 bases and V by 5 bases; bases with no gene match: 18. CDR1 MNHEY and CDR2 SMNVEV come from the germline V gene (reference sequence). The CDR3 runs 19 residues. The CDR3: CASSPPPRDRGLAKTEAFF. CDR3 DNA sequence: TGTGCCAGCAGTCCTCCACCGCGGGACAGGGGGCTCGCGAAAACTGAAGCTTTCTTT.

This clonotype was seen a few times. The chain uses TRBV12-3 or TRBV12-4 and TRBJ2-1; the match to TRBD2 covers 9 bases. The ends lost 6 bases at V and 8 bases at J; junction bases unmatched: 11. This CDR3 is 15 amino acids long. The CDR3 sequence: CASSTPSGRRDEQFF. The CDR3 DNA follows: TGTGCCAGCAGCACACCGAGCGGGAGGAGGGATGAGCAGTTCTTC.

This clonotype was counted many times. CDR3 nucleotides: TGTGCCAGCAGTGAAGCAAGGAGCCGCAATCAGCCCCAGCATTTT. This encodes CASSEARSRNQPQHF. This chain joins TRBV6-1 and TRBJ1-5; no reliable D call. This CDR3 has 15 residues. The germline V gene encodes CDR1 MNHNS and CDR2 SASEGT. Deletions cut 0 bases from V and 2 bases from J, with 8 bases between.

This clonotype was detected a few times. The final CDR3 position lacks the conserved phenylalanine or tryptophan, pointing to a likely read error. The CDR3 protein is CASSQDGSVDEQFL. The CDR3 nucleotides are TGCGCCAGCAGCCAAGATGGGTCGGTGGATGAGCAGTTCCTC. The V and J genes are TRBV4-1 and TRBJ2-1, with D hard to call. Trimming cost V 0 bases and J 8 bases, with 11 bases left between them. This CDR3 is 14 amino acids long. The germline gives CDR1 MGHRA, CDR2 YSYEKL.